The rows below give T cell receptor beta chains drawn from one sample of a study of blood T cell repertoires in COVID-19. The method was immunoSEQ multiplex PCR; TCRdb's version includes in-frame clones alone and lacks a portion of them. This repertoire shows around 290,000 clones, roughly 86% found once; its top ten account for around 0.9%. Sequenced material: PBMCs or T cells enriched from blood (not recorded which). Source of these receptors: a woman in her 30s who had recovered from COVID-19. Each CDR3 is given with its conserved first and last residue. D genes are given only for firm matches. The size entry is marked missing in some rows and otherwise reads once, few, many or a size class.

CDR3 DNA	CDR3 protein	D gene	clone size	V gene	J gene
TGTGCCAGCAGCGTACAGGGGGCAAGCTATGGCTACACCTTC	CASSVQGASYGYTF	TRBD1	-	TRBV7-9	TRBJ1-2
TGCGCCAGCAGCACCGACATAAACACTGAAGCTTTCTTT	CASSTDINTEAFF	-	-	TRBV5-1	TRBJ1-1
TGTGCCAGTGGGGGACAGGGGCCGGCTTATGGCTACACCTTC	CASGGQGPAYGYTF	TRBD1	-	TRBV19	TRBJ1-2
TGTGCCAGCAGCCGGACAGGCATGAACACTGAAGCTTTCTTT	CASSRTGMNTEAFF	TRBD1	-	TRBV7-9	TRBJ1-1
TGTGCCAGCAGCCTTTTGGGACAGGGAGACACTGAAGCTTTCTTT	CASSLLGQGDTEAFF	TRBD1	-	TRBV7-2	TRBJ1-1
TGTGCCAGCATGGTGAGGGGACTAGCGGGAGAGGGGAATGAGCAGTTCTTC	CASMVRGLAGEGNEQFF	TRBD2	-	TRBV25-1	TRBJ2-1
TGTGCCAGCAGCGCCAACTTAGCGGGGGGGAACACCGGGGAGCTGTTTTTT	CASSANLAGGNTGELFF	TRBD2	once	TRBV9	TRBJ2-2
TGTGCCAGCTGCAAGACAGGGCTCCACACCGGGGAGCTGTTTTTT	CASCKTGLHTGELFF	TRBD1	-	TRBV6-5	TRBJ2-2
TGTGCCATCAGTGGCGGGACAGGGACCTACGAGCAGTACTTC	CAISGGTGTYEQYF	TRBD1	-	TRBV10-3	TRBJ2-7
TGTGCCAGCAGTCCCGCGGGTACCAACTATGGCTACACCTTC	CASSPAGTNYGYTF	-	-	TRBV27	TRBJ1-2
TGTGCCAGCCGGGGCACTGAAGCTTTCTTT	CASRGTEAFF	-	-	TRBV2	TRBJ1-1
TGTGCCAGCAGCGGCGACTTGATCTCTGGAAACACCATATATTTT	CASSGDLISGNTIYF	-	-	TRBV9	TRBJ1-3
TGTGCCACCAGCAGGGCGGACATCTACGAGCAGTACTTC	CATSRADIYEQYF	-	once	TRBV15	TRBJ2-7
TGTGCCAGCAGTTGGCAGGGTACGGGTGAGCAGTTCTTC	CASSWQGTGEQFF	-	-	TRBV6-2/TRBV6-3	TRBJ2-1
TGTGCCAGCAGCTCCTACCTTGGACAAACCTACGAGCAGTACTTC	CASSSYLGQTYEQYF	-	-	TRBV7-9	TRBJ2-7
TGTGCCAGCAGCTTAGGCCGGACTAGCGGGAAACAAGAGACCCAGTACTTC	CASSLGRTSGKQETQYF	TRBD2	-	TRBV11-3	TRBJ2-5
TGTGCCAGCAGCGGCCCCCAGGGCAGGGCTGGAAACACCATATATTTT	CASSGPQGRAGNTIYF	-	-	TRBV11-2	TRBJ1-3
TGTGCCAGCAGCGTAGGGACAGGGAAAACAGATACGCAGTATTTT	CASSVGTGKTDTQYF	TRBD1	once	TRBV11-2	TRBJ2-3
TGTGCCACCAGCCTACAGGGGCTTGGAGAGACCCAGTACTTC	CATSLQGLGETQYF	TRBD1	-	TRBV24-1	TRBJ2-5
TGTGCCAGCGTGGGACTAGACCCCTACCAAGAGACCCAGTACTTC	CASVGLDPYQETQYF	TRBD2	-	TRBV2	TRBJ2-5
TGTGCCAGCAGCCCATCTAAACTGGCGACAGCTGAAGCTTTCTTT	CASSPSKLATAEAFF	-	once	TRBV14	TRBJ1-1
TGTGCCAGCTCACCCGGAGGGCCGGAGACCCAGTACTTC	CASSPGGPETQYF	-	-	TRBV18	TRBJ2-5
TGTGCCAGCAGCTCATACCCCGCTACGATTCCTGGCTACACCTTC	CASSSYPATIPGYTF	-	-	TRBV21-1	TRBJ1-2
TGCGCCAGCAGCCTAGACAGGGGGGAGAACACTGAAGCTTTCTTT	CASSLDRGENTEAFF	TRBD1	few	TRBV10-1	TRBJ1-1